The sequence of this T cell receptor (beta chain) was determined in a study of control samples from healthy donors and cancer patients (dated by TCRdb to 2020 to 2021). There are 13 amino acids in the CDR3, from cysteine to phenylalanine inclusive. Only the CDR3 DNA is retained, 39 bases long and in frame from the first base. CDR1 MGHDK and CDR2 SYGVNS were looked up in the germline V gene. V loses 3 bases, J loses 5 bases, and the germline ends lie 7 bases apart. The protocol used for the library was the immunoSEQ multiplex PCR assay. TCRdb provides this immuneACCESS table in a form limited to in-frame rearrangements. Some clones are lacking; in checked studies, under half of them reflect an unresolved V gene, and why the rest are absent is not known. For this sample there are 150,000 to 200,000 clones; more than 85% appear just once. The top ten clonotypes cover 2% of the sample. A note on this clone: This receptor's antigen is unknown. Per-nucleotide qualities are absent, and no much larger clonotype sits a single base away.

The receptor comes from a woman in her thirties or forties in good health. What was sequenced was blood. The chain was built from TRBV25-1 and TRBJ1-4, with no reliable assignment of the D segment. The CDR3: CASSDRTNEKLFF. DNA sequence: TGTGCCAGCAGTGACAGGACGAATGAAAAACTGTTTTTT.